The 17 T cell receptor beta chains below come from one sample, sequenced in a study of blood T cell repertoires in COVID-19. The protocol was immunoSEQ multiplex PCR, while the TCRdb copy is restricted to in-frame clones and leaves out a portion. Counted here are about 170,000 clones, about 87% occurring once; the ten biggest clones make up 2% to 3%. Sequenced input: peripheral blood. These receptors all stem from a woman of 80 years or more with COVID-19, enrolled during active disease.

The gene calls are TRBV25-1 and TRBJ1-1; no reliable D call. This CDR3 has 15 residues. Germline values: CDR1 MGHDK, CDR2 SYGVNS. Trimming shortened V by 2 bases and J by 1 base, and 11 bases separated the two germline ends. The CDR3 here is CASSETMNTNTEAFF. Here the CDR3 DNA reads TGTGCCAGCAGTGAAACAATGAACACGAACACTGAAGCTTTCTTT. The variable domain in full, completed from reference TRBV25-1 and TRBJ1-1, reads EADIYQTPRYLVIGTGKKITLECSQTMGHDKMYWYQQDPGMELHLIHYSYGVNSTEKGDLSSESTVSRIRTEHFPLTLESARPSHTSQYLCASSETMNTNTEAFFGQGTRLTVV.

The CDR3 reads CASSLDGGTAFF. CDR3 coding DNA: TGCGCCAGCAGCTTGGACGGGGGTACAGCTTTCTTT. The rearrangement joins TRBV5-1 to TRBJ1-1; D may be TRBD1 (5 bases). Trimming left V 0 bases short and J 10 bases short, with 10 bases between. In germline, CDR1 is SGHRS, CDR2 YFSETQ. The CDR3 consists of 12 residues.

The rearrangement links TRBV18 to TRBJ1-5; D call uncertain. The CDR3 contains 14 residues. CDR1 and CDR2 (germline): KGHSH, LQKENI. Trimming stripped 2 bases from V and 2 bases from J, with 7 bases between. As DNA, the CDR3 is TGTGCCAGCTCACCAGGGCGTGGCAATCAGCCCCAGCATTTT. Its translation is CASSPGRGNQPQHF.

This clone has only one observation. The V gene is TRBV9, the J gene TRBJ2-1; the match to TRBD2 covers 8 bases. Germline V CDR1 and CDR2: SGDLS, YYNGEE. V shed 0 bases and J 6 bases; nucleotides not matched to a gene: 5. This CDR3 has 15 residues. As DNA, the CDR3 is TGTGCCAGCAGCGTAGTGGCTAGCGGGCCCAATGAGCAGTTCTTC. Amino acid sequence: CASSVVASGPNEQFF.

The J gene is TRBJ2-2, the V gene TRBV7-3; a weak D match, TRBD1 (5 bases). Germline CDR1 and CDR2: SGHTA and FQGTGA. The V end was cut by 5 bases, the J end by 4 bases, with 11 bases between. This CDR3 has 14 amino acids. CDR3 protein: CASSLDSRTGELFF. CDR3 DNA: TGTGCCAGCAGCCTTGACAGCCGCACCGGGGAGCTGTTTTTT.

The rearrangement links TRBV25-1 to TRBJ1-6; D is perhaps TRBD1 (5 bases). The CDR3 runs 14 residues. From germline, CDR1 is MGHDK and CDR2 SYGVNS. V was clipped by 7 bases and J by 2 bases, with 9 bases between them. In nucleotides, the CDR3 is TGTGCCAGCACTCGGGGGGCCTATAATTCACCCCTCCACTTT. It is translated as CASTRGAYNSPLHF.

This sequence joins TRBV7-8 and TRBJ1-4; D perhaps matches TRBD1 (5 bases). The CDR3 extends over 17 amino acids. Per the germline V gene, CDR1 is SGHVS and CDR2 is FQNEAQ. V was trimmed by 1 base and J by 3 bases, leaving 15 bases between them. DNA of the CDR3: TGTGCCAGCAGCTTAGTTGTCTCGACAGCTTCTAATGAAAAACTGTTTTTT. Translated: CASSLVVSTASNEKLFF. Together with reference TRBV7-8 and TRBJ1-4, the CDR3 gives the full variable domain: GAGVSQSPRYKVAKRGQDVALRCDPISGHVSLFWYQQALGQGPEFLTYFQNEAQLDKSGLPSDRFFAERPEGSVSTLKIQRTQQEDSAVYLCASSLVVSTASNEKLFFGSGTQLSVL.

The chain carries TRBV28 and TRBJ1-5; D gene ambiguous. The CDR3 length is 12 residues. Trimming left V 2 bases short and J 13 bases short, with 12 bases between. CDR1 is MDHEN and CDR2 is SYDVKM in the germline V gene. Here the CDR3 reads CASSLDINWQHF. The CDR3 coding sequence is TGTGCCAGCAGTTTAGACATCAATTGGCAGCATTTT.

This clone turned up a few times. The chain carries TRBV29-1 and TRBJ1-1, with D possibly TRBD1 on 5 matching bases. CDR3 length equals 13 residues. Germline V gene data show CDR1 as SQVTM and CDR2 as ANQGSEA. V lost 3 bases and J 0 bases, leaving 8 bases between the germline ends. This CDR3 is CSVDLGVNTEAFF. In DNA, the CDR3 is TGCAGCGTTGATTTAGGGGTGAACACTGAAGCTTTCTTT.

J is TRBJ1-5 and V is TRBV28, with D maybe TRBD1 (5 bases). Trimming removed 10 bases at V and 1 base at J, with 26 bases between. The CDR3 extends over 18 amino acids. Germline V gene sequence: CDR1 MDHEN, CDR2 SYDVKM. CDR3: CAIDKGSIIRSSNQPQHF. The DNA of the CDR3 is TGTGCCATCGACAAGGGGTCGATTATAAGGTCAAGCAATCAGCCCCAGCATTTT.

The genes are TRBV6-6 and TRBJ1-6; 8 nucleotides match TRBD1. CDR1 and CDR2 from the germline V gene are MNHNY and SVGAGI (reference sequence). This CDR3 spans 15 amino acids. V lost 2 bases, J lost 10 bases, and 7 bases stayed unmatched. CDR3 residues: CASSYPDRGRSPLHF. CDR3 sequence (DNA): TGTGCCAGCAGTTACCCCGACAGGGGAAGATCACCCCTCCACTTT.

The rearrangement links TRBV19 to TRBJ2-3; 7 nucleotides align to TRBD1. The CDR3 runs to 17 residues. CDR1 is LNHDA, CDR2 SQIVND, per germline (reference sequence). After removal of 1 base from V and 1 base from J, the junction contained 8 bases not matched to a gene. The CDR3, as DNA: TGTGCCAGTAGTATAGCGAGGGGGCGCGGCCGCACAGATACGCAGTATTTT. Encoded protein: CASSIARGRGRTDTQYF.

CDR3 in DNA: TGCAGCGCCGGGACAGGGGGCCTCTCTGGGGCCAACGTCCTGACTTTC. The encoded protein is CSAGTGGLSGANVLTF. This chain joins TRBV29-1 and TRBJ2-6; TRBD1 matches 12 bases. CDR1 is SQVTM and CDR2 is ANQGSEA in the germline V gene. Trimming cost V 7 bases and J 0 bases; bases outside gene matches: 4. The CDR3 is 16 residues long. Complete variable domain (other parts from reference TRBV29-1 and TRBJ2-6): SAVISQKPSRDICQRGTSLTIQCQVDSQVTMMFWYRQQPGQSLTLIATANQGSEATYESGFVIDKFPISRPNLTFSTLTVSNMSPEDSSIYLCSAGTGGLSGANVLTFGAGSRLTVL.

In its sample, this clone was seen a few times. V usage is TRBV28 and J usage is TRBJ2-1; possibly TRBD2 for D (5 bases). The CDR3 is 16 residues long. The V gene lost 4 bases and the J gene lost 6 bases, with 19 bases spanning the gap. Germline V lookup: CDR1 MDHEN, CDR2 SYDVKM. CDR3 loop: CASSSQSGGLRNEQFF. The CDR3 bases are TGTGCCAGCAGTTCTCAGAGTGGCGGGTTGCGCAATGAGCAGTTCTTC.

The CDR3 spells CASSQVGTEGYTF. DNA of the CDR3: TGCGCCAGCAGCCAAGTTGGCACGGAGGGGTACACCTTC. The rearrangement links TRBV4-3 to TRBJ1-2; D is perhaps TRBD1 (5 bases). Germline assignment: CDR1 LGHNA and CDR2 YSLEER. The length of the CDR3 is 13 residues. Trimming removed 1 base from V and 11 bases from J, with 14 bases in between.

This sequence joins TRBV18 and TRBJ1-2; the D is unclear. Germline lookup yields CDR1 KGHSH and CDR2 LQKENI. CDR3 size: 16 residues. V was shortened by 2 bases and J by 1 base, with 14 bases between the two germline ends. CDR3 sequence (DNA): TGTGCCAGCTCACCAATCGTCGCTCAGGATAACTATGGCTACACCTTC. Protein product: CASSPIVAQDNYGYTF.

The rearrangement uses TRBV28 and TRBJ1-5; possible D gene TRBD1, 6 bases. This CDR3 contains 15 residues. Germline CDR1 and CDR2: MDHEN and SYDVKM. V shed 3 bases and J shed 7 bases, with 16 bases lying between them. The CDR3 coding sequence is TGTGCCAGCAGTTTTTCGCCCAGGGGCCAACAGCCCCAGCATTTT. Its translation is CASSFSPRGQQPQHF.